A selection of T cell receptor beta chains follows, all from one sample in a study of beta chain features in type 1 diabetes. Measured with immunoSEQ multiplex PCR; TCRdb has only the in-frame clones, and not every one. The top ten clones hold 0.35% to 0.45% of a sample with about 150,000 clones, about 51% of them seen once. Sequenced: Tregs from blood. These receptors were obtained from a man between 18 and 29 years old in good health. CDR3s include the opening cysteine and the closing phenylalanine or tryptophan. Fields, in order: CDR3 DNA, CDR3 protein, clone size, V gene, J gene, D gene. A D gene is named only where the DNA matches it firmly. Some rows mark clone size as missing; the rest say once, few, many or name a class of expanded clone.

CDR3nt: TGTGCCAGCAGCCTAACTAGGCCTAGCACAGATACGCAGTATTTT
CDR3aa: CASSLTRPSTDTQYF
abundance: NA
v_gene: TRBV11-2
j_gene: TRBJ2-3
d_gene: NA

CDR3nt: TGTGCCAGCAGTAGACTAGTTCCCTCGCACACGCAGTATTTT
CDR3aa: CASSRLVPSHTQYF
abundance: NA
v_gene: TRBV28
j_gene: TRBJ2-3
d_gene: NA

CDR3nt: TGTGCCTGGAGTTTGCGAGGAGGCACTGAAGCTTTCTTT
CDR3aa: CAWSLRGGTEAFF
abundance: NA
v_gene: TRBV30
j_gene: TRBJ1-1
d_gene: NA

CDR3nt: TGTGCCAGCAGTTACTCGGGCAGGGCCCACGAGCAGTACTTC
CDR3aa: CASSYSGRAHEQYF
abundance: few
v_gene: TRBV6-5
j_gene: TRBJ2-7
d_gene: NA

CDR3nt: TGTGCCATCAGATCGGACAGGGAGGGGTCACCCCTCCACTTT
CDR3aa: CAIRSDREGSPLHF
abundance: NA
v_gene: TRBV10-3
j_gene: TRBJ1-6
d_gene: TRBD1

CDR3nt: TGTGCCAGCAGCCGGGACAGTGGATTCCACGAGCAGTACTTC
CDR3aa: CASSRDSGFHEQYF
abundance: NA
v_gene: TRBV27
j_gene: TRBJ2-7
d_gene: TRBD1

CDR3nt: TGTGCCAGCAGTGAAAAACTAGTGGGAAGTGAGCAGTTCTTC
CDR3aa: CASSEKLVGSEQFF
abundance: NA
v_gene: TRBV2
j_gene: TRBJ2-1
d_gene: NA

CDR3nt: TGTGCCAGCAGTTACTCCCCTGAGGGGGCCTACGAGCAGTACTTC
CDR3aa: CASSYSPEGAYEQYF
abundance: NA
v_gene: TRBV6-6
j_gene: TRBJ2-7
d_gene: NA

CDR3nt: TGTGCCACCAGCAAAGCCGGACAGGGGGAATACTACGAGCAGTACTTC
CDR3aa: CATSKAGQGEYYEQYF
abundance: NA
v_gene: TRBV15
j_gene: TRBJ2-7
d_gene: TRBD1

CDR3nt: TGTGCCAGCAATCTACAGGGTGAGGCAGATACGCAGTATTTT
CDR3aa: CASNLQGEADTQYF
abundance: few
v_gene: TRBV6-5
j_gene: TRBJ2-3
d_gene: NA

CDR3nt: TGTGCCAGCAGTTACTCGAATACGGGTGTCACAGATACGCAGTATTTT
CDR3aa: CASSYSNTGVTDTQYF
abundance: few
v_gene: TRBV6-5
j_gene: TRBJ2-3
d_gene: NA

CDR3nt: TGTGCCAGCAGCTTGGAAGAGGGACTAGGGCCCTACAATGAGCAGTTCTTC
CDR3aa: CASSLEEGLGPYNEQFF
abundance: few
v_gene: TRBV5-6
j_gene: TRBJ2-1
d_gene: TRBD2

CDR3nt: TGTGCCAGCAGTTTATCCCCAATTTATCGACTAGCGCGCTCCTACGAGCAGTACTTC
CDR3aa: CASSLSPIYRLARSYEQYF
abundance: few
v_gene: TRBV27
j_gene: TRBJ2-7
d_gene: TRBD2

CDR3nt: TGTGCCAGCTCAGCGACTCCGGGACAGGACGAGCAGTACTTC
CDR3aa: CASSATPGQDEQYF
abundance: NA
v_gene: TRBV18
j_gene: TRBJ2-7
d_gene: TRBD1

CDR3nt: TGCGCCAGCAGCCCCGGACTAGTTTTTGAGCAGTTCTTC
CDR3aa: CASSPGLVFEQFF
abundance: NA
v_gene: TRBV5-1
j_gene: TRBJ2-1
d_gene: TRBD2

CDR3nt: TGTGCCAGCAGCTTGGGAGGGGGGGCCGGTATATATGGCTACACCTTC
CDR3aa: CASSLGGGAGIYGYTF
abundance: NA
v_gene: TRBV5-4
j_gene: TRBJ1-2
d_gene: NA

CDR3nt: TGTGCCAGCAGTGCCGGCTACGAGCAGTACTTC
CDR3aa: CASSAGYEQYF
abundance: NA
v_gene: TRBV2
j_gene: TRBJ2-7
d_gene: NA

CDR3nt: TGTGCCATCAGTCCCGGGGTGGAGAACGAGCAGTACTTC
CDR3aa: CAISPGVENEQYF
abundance: NA
v_gene: TRBV10-3
j_gene: TRBJ2-7
d_gene: NA

CDR3nt: TGTGCCAGCAGCGTAGTAGCTATCACAGATACGCAGTATTTT
CDR3aa: CASSVVAITDTQYF
abundance: NA
v_gene: TRBV9
j_gene: TRBJ2-3
d_gene: NA

CDR3nt: TGTGCCAGCAGCTTAGGAGGACTAGCGGGAGGGGAGCAGTACTTC
CDR3aa: CASSLGGLAGGEQYF
abundance: many
v_gene: TRBV7-2
j_gene: TRBJ2-7
d_gene: TRBD2

CDR3nt: TGTGCCAGCAGTTCTTTCCGCTCATGGACTAGCGGGGGGTCCCAAGAGACCCAGTACTTC
CDR3aa: CASSSFRSWTSGGSQETQYF
abundance: NA
v_gene: TRBV28
j_gene: TRBJ2-5
d_gene: TRBD2

CDR3nt: TGTGCCAGCAGCTCCCAGGGGGCGCTTCGTGAAAAACTGTTTTTT
CDR3aa: CASSSQGALREKLFF
abundance: NA
v_gene: TRBV7-9
j_gene: TRBJ1-4
d_gene: TRBD1

CDR3nt: TGCGCCAGCAGTCTACACCGGGACAGGGGGCACCGGGAGCTGTTTTTT
CDR3aa: CASSLHRDRGHRELFF
abundance: few
v_gene: TRBV23-1
j_gene: TRBJ2-2
d_gene: TRBD1

CDR3nt: TGTGCCAGCAGCTTACGTTATCTAGCGGGAGTTAATCTTGAGCAGTTCTTC
CDR3aa: CASSLRYLAGVNLEQFF
abundance: NA
v_gene: TRBV7-9
j_gene: TRBJ2-1
d_gene: TRBD2

CDR3nt: TGTGCCAGCAGGTTAAGTGGTGGACAGGGGTACGGCTACACCTTC
CDR3aa: CASRLSGGQGYGYTF
abundance: few
v_gene: TRBV14
j_gene: TRBJ1-2
d_gene: TRBD1

CDR3nt: TGTGCCAGCTCACCACTGGACTATCATAACTATGGCTACACCTTC
CDR3aa: CASSPLDYHNYGYTF
abundance: NA
v_gene: TRBV18
j_gene: TRBJ1-2
d_gene: NA

CDR3nt: TGTGCCAGCAGTTTTCTAGCGGGGTACCAAGAGACCCAGTACTTC
CDR3aa: CASSFLAGYQETQYF
abundance: NA
v_gene: TRBV28
j_gene: TRBJ2-5
d_gene: TRBD2

CDR3nt: TGTGCCAGCTCACCACGGCTGACGGCGGACAATGAGCAGTTCTTC
CDR3aa: CASSPRLTADNEQFF
abundance: NA
v_gene: TRBV18
j_gene: TRBJ2-1
d_gene: NA

CDR3nt: TGTGCCAGCAGTTTCGGGGACAGGGTGTTCTATGGCTACACCTTC
CDR3aa: CASSFGDRVFYGYTF
abundance: once
v_gene: TRBV28
j_gene: TRBJ1-2
d_gene: TRBD1

CDR3nt: TGTGCCAGCTCAGCTAACTATGGCTACACCTTC
CDR3aa: CASSANYGYTF
abundance: NA
v_gene: TRBV2
j_gene: TRBJ1-2
d_gene: NA

CDR3nt: TGTGCCAGCAGTTTAATTGACAGGGATAATCAGCCCCAGCATTTT
CDR3aa: CASSLIDRDNQPQHF
abundance: NA
v_gene: TRBV28
j_gene: TRBJ1-5
d_gene: TRBD1

CDR3nt: TGCGCCAGCAGCCGGTTTAGCGGGAGCTCCTACAATGAGCAGTTCTTC
CDR3aa: CASSRFSGSSYNEQFF
abundance: NA
v_gene: TRBV4-1
j_gene: TRBJ2-1
d_gene: TRBD2

CDR3nt: TGTGCCAGCAGCGTCGGACAGGCTCTAGGATCACCCCTCCACTTT
CDR3aa: CASSVGQALGSPLHF
abundance: NA
v_gene: TRBV2
j_gene: TRBJ1-6
d_gene: TRBD1

CDR3nt: TGCGCCAGCAGCCAATTCGCAGGGAAAGGACAGCCCCAGCATTTT
CDR3aa: CASSQFAGKGQPQHF
abundance: few
v_gene: TRBV4-3
j_gene: TRBJ1-5
d_gene: NA

CDR3nt: TGTGCCAGCAGCCAACCTAAGGCTGGGGGCAATGGCTACACCTTC
CDR3aa: CASSQPKAGGNGYTF
abundance: NA
v_gene: TRBV9
j_gene: TRBJ1-2
d_gene: NA

CDR3nt: TGTGCCAGTAGCCGTTCCTCAGGGGGCTCTGACGCTGGGGCCAACGTCCTGACTTTC
CDR3aa: CASSRSSGGSDAGANVLTF
abundance: NA
v_gene: TRBV19
j_gene: TRBJ2-6
d_gene: TRBD1

CDR3nt: TGTGCCAGCAGGGCCCAAACCAATCAGCCCCAGCATTTT
CDR3aa: CASRAQTNQPQHF
abundance: NA
v_gene: TRBV6-1
j_gene: TRBJ1-5
d_gene: NA

CDR3nt: TGCGCCAGCAGCCAACGTAGGGACTATGGTAATACGCAGTATTTT
CDR3aa: CASSQRRDYGNTQYF
abundance: few
v_gene: TRBV4-3
j_gene: TRBJ2-3
d_gene: TRBD2

CDR3nt: TGTGCCAGCAGCTCCTGGACAGGGTCCTACTACGAGCAGTACTTC
CDR3aa: CASSSWTGSYYEQYF
abundance: once
v_gene: TRBV7-9
j_gene: TRBJ2-7
d_gene: TRBD1

CDR3nt: TGTGCCAGCAGCTTAGTAGGGGGAGAGACCCAGTACTTC
CDR3aa: CASSLVGGETQYF
abundance: NA
v_gene: TRBV13
j_gene: TRBJ2-5
d_gene: NA

CDR3nt: TGTGCCAGCAGCTCCACCGACAGAGGCACTGAAGCTTTCTTT
CDR3aa: CASSSTDRGTEAFF
abundance: NA
v_gene: TRBV7-9
j_gene: TRBJ1-1
d_gene: NA

CDR3nt: TGTGCCAGCAGCTTAGGACAGCGTAATTCACCCCTCCACTTT
CDR3aa: CASSLGQRNSPLHF
abundance: NA
v_gene: TRBV7-2
j_gene: TRBJ1-6
d_gene: NA

CDR3nt: TGTGCCTGGAGTGTAGAGCGGTTAACGCAGTATTTT
CDR3aa: CAWSVERLTQYF
abundance: NA
v_gene: TRBV30
j_gene: TRBJ2-3
d_gene: NA

CDR3nt: TGCGCCAGCAGGGATTCCGGGACAGGCCCCACCGGGGAGCTGTTTTTT
CDR3aa: CASRDSGTGPTGELFF
abundance: NA
v_gene: TRBV5-1
j_gene: TRBJ2-2
d_gene: TRBD1

CDR3nt: TGTGCCAGCTCACCACCCAGCGGGAGGAGTGAGACCCAGTACTTC
CDR3aa: CASSPPSGRSETQYF
abundance: once
v_gene: TRBV18
j_gene: TRBJ2-5
d_gene: TRBD2

CDR3nt: TGTGCCCACGCCCGGGCGGGAGGGCCGAGGTTAGATACGCAGTATTTT
CDR3aa: CAHARAGGPRLDTQYF
abundance: few
v_gene: TRBV28
j_gene: TRBJ2-3
d_gene: TRBD2

CDR3nt: TGCAGCGTTGTCCGGTCGGGACAGTATGGCTACACCTTC
CDR3aa: CSVVRSGQYGYTF
abundance: NA
v_gene: TRBV29-1
j_gene: TRBJ1-2
d_gene: TRBD1

CDR3nt: TGTGCCAGCAGCTTAGGTAGCGCGGTTAAGGGCAATGAGCAGTTCTTC
CDR3aa: CASSLGSAVKGNEQFF
abundance: NA
v_gene: TRBV7-9
j_gene: TRBJ2-1
d_gene: NA

CDR3nt: TGTGCCAGCACCCAGGTCCGGGGTATACCCAATGAGCAGTTCTTC
CDR3aa: CASTQVRGIPNEQFF
abundance: NA
v_gene: TRBV6-6
j_gene: TRBJ2-1
d_gene: NA

CDR3nt: TGTGCCAGTAGTTGGCGGGGGATAAAGTCACCCCTCCACTTT
CDR3aa: CASSWRGIKSPLHF
abundance: NA
v_gene: TRBV19
j_gene: TRBJ1-6
d_gene: NA